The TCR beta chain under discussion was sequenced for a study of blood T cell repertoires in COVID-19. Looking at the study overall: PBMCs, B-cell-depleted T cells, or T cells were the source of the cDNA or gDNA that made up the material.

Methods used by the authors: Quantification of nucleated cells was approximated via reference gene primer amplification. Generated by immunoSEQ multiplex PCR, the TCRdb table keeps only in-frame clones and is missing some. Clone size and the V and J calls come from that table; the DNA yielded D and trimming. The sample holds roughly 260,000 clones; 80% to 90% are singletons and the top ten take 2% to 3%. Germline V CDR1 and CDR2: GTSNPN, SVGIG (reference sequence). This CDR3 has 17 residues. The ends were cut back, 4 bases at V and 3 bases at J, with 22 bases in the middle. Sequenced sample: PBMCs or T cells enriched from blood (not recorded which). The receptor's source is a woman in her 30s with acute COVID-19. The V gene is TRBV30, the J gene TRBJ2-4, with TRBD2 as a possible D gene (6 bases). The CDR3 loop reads CAWTAPGTRDGKNIQYF. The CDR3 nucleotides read TGTGCCTGGACTGCTCCCGGGACTCGGGATGGCAAAAACATTCAGTACTTC.